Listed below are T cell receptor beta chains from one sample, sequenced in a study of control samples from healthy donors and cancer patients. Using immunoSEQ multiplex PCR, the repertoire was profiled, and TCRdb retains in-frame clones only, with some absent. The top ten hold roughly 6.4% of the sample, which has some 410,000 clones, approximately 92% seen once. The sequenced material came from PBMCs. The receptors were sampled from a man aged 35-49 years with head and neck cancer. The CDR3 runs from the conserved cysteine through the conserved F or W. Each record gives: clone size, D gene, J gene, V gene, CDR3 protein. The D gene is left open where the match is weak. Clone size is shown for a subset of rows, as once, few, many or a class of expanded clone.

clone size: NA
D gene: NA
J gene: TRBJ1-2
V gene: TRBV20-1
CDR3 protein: CSAADSYGYTF

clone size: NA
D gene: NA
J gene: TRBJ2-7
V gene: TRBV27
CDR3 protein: CASSLQVSYEQYF

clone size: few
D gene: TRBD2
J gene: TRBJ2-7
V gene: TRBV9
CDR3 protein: CASSVGPSGGYEQYF

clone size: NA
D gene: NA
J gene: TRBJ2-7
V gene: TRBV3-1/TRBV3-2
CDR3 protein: CASSLPRGEQYF

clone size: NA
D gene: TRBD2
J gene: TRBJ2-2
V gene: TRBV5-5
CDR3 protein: CASSLAVREGTGELFF

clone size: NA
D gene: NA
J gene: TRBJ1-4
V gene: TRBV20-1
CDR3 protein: CSAMEHEKLFF

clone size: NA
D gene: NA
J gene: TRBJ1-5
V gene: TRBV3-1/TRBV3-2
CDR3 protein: CASSQDLGRPSTNQPQHF

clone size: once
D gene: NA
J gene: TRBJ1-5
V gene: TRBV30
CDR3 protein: CAWSASVNQPQHF

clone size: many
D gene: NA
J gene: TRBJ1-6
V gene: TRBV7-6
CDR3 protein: CASSLASRTEPYNSPLHF

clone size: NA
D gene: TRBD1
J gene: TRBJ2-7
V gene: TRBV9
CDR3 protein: CASSVGDRGDEQYF

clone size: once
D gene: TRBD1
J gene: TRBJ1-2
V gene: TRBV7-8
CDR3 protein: CASSLALTGGDYGYTF

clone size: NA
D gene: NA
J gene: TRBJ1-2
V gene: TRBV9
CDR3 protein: CASSVDPETVRGYTF

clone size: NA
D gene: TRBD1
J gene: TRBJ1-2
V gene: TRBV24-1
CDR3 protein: CATSDVDRGLGYTF

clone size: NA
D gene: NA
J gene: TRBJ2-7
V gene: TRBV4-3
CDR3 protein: CASSQDRQGSYEQYF

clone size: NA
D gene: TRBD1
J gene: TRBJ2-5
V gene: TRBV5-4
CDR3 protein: CASSWDRVVETQYF

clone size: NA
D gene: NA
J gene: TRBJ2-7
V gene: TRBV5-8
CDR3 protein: CASSLASNTYEQYF

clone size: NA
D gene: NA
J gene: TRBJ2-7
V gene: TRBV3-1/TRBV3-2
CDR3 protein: CASSSKGSSYEQYF

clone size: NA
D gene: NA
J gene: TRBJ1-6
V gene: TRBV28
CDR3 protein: CASSLRTPEDSPLHF

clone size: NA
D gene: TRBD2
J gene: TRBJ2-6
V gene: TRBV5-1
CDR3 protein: CASSSLGGRSGANVLTF

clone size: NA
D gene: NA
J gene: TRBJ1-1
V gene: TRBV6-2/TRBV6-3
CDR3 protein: CASSRSVQNTEAFF

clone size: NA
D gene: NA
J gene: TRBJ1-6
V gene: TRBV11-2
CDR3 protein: CASSLAGASVYNSPLHF

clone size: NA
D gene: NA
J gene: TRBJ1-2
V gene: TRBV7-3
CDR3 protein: CASSLGTSGYGYTF

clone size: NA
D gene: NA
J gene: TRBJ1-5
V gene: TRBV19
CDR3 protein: CASSQQGGNQPQHF

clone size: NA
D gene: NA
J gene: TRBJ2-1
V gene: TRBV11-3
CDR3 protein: CASSFGPGPENEQFF

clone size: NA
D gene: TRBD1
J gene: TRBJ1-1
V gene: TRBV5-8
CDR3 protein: CASSGRRGLGTEAFF

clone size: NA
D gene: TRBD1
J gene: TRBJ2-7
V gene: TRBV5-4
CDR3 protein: CASSAPPGQGFDEQYF

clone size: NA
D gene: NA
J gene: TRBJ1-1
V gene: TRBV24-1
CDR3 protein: CATRGGGNTEAFF

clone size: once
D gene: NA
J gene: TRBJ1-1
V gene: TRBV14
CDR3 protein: CASSGQTYTEAFF

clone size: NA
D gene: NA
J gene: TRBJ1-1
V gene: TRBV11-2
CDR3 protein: CASSLLVGLGTEAFF

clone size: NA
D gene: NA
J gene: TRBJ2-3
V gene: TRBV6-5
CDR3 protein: CASSYNPSGDTQYF

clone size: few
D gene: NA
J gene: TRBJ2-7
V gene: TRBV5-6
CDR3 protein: CASSLGRYEQYF

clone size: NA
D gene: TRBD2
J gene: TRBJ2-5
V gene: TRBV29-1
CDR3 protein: CSALGAGGETQYF

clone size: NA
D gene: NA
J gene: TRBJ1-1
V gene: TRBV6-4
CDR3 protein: CASRTGPGNTEAFF

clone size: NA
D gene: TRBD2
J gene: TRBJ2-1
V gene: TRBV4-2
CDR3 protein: CASSHASGSSYNEQFF

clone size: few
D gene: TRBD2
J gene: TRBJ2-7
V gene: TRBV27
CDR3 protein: CASSLPSGNYEQYF

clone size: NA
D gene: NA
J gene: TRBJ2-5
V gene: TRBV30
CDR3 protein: CAWSEGGFQETQYF

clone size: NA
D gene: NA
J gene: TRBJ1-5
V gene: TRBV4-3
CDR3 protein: CASSQGLGGQPQHF

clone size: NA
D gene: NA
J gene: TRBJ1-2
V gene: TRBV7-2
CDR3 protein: CASSLGAGPKGYTF

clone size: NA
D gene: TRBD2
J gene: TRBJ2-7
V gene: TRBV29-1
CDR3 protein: CSVDESGSAVEQYF

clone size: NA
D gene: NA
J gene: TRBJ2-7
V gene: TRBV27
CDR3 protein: CASSRAGESYEQYF

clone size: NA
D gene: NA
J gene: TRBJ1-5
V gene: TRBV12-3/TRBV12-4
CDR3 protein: CASSTSYNQPQHF

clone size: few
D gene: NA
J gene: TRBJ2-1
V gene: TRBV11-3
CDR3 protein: CASSTGVTGSEQFF

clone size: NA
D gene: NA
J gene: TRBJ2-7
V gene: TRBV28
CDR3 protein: CASSIPPGASYEQYF

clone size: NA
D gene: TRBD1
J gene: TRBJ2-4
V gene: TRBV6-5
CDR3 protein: CASSYGTGTIQYF

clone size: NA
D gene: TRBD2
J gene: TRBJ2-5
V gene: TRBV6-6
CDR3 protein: CASSSYSGGVETQYF

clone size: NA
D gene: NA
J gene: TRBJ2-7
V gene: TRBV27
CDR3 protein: CASSPDGGKYRYF

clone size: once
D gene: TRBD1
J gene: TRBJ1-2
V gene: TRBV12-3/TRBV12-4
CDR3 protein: CASSLTGRYGYTF

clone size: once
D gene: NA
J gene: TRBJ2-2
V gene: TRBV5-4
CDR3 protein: CASSPDWINTGELFF

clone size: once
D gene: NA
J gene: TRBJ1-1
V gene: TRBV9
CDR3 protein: CASSPSGVGTEAFF

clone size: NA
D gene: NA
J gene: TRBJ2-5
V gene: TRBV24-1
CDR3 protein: CATSSVQETQYF

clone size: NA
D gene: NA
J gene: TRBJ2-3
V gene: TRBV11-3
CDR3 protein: CASSLGPGDTQYF